This T cell receptor (beta chain) originates from a study of blood T cells in healthy people across ages. This clonotype was observed a few times. The authors ran a second PCR of roughly 6 to 12 cycles using a sample-barcoded 5' primer and a J-beta primer mix. TCRdb re-derived calls from the 5' RACE reads in MiXCR, one entry per CDR3 protein. The sample has about 780,000 distinct CDR3 sequences, about half seen once. The V gene's germline CDR1 is SQVTM and CDR2 ANQGSEA. V lost 6 bases, J lost 4 bases, and 6 bases stayed unmatched. This CDR3 spans 14 amino acids. The clonotype was recovered from a man aged 80 or over in good health. Sequences were obtained from blood. The rearrangement uses TRBV29-1 and TRBJ2-3; TRBD2 agrees at 11 bases. This CDR3 reads CSVLAGGGADTQYF. CDR3 DNA sequence: TGCAGCGTGCTAGCGGGAGGTGGCGCAGATACGCAGTATTTT.